The clone carrying this T cell receptor (beta chain) has more than one count but fewer than ten. Its target is unknown. The source of the sample is a study of naive and memory T cell subsets. Study conclusions and caveats: TCR abundance followed a power law differing between naive and memory subsets. Naive and memory repertoire findings lacked a ground truth for validation.

Trimming stripped 3 bases from V and 12 bases from J, with 9 bases between. Germline V gene lookup returns CDR1 SSHAT and CDR2 FNYEAQ (reference sequence). The CDR3 is made up of 11 amino acids. The beta constant-region primer was an equimolar mix of two oligonucleotides covering TRBC1 and TRBC2. Ligated cDNA was amplified by four rounds of PCR with nested alpha and beta constant-region primers and SP2. TCRdb processed the UMI-ligation and nested PCR reads anew with MiXCR; each CDR3 protein has one entry. In the table there are 130,000 to 150,000 distinct CDR3 sequences, over 15% of which are singletons.

The chain recombines TRBV7-7 with TRBJ2-1, with unresolved D. Sample: naive CD4+ T cells from blood. This sequence originates from a human donor in good health. CDR3 DNA sequence: TGTGCCAGCAGCTTTCCCCCTTGGCAGTTCTTC. It is translated as CASSFPPWQFF.